Listed below are T cell receptor beta chains from one sample, sequenced in a study of OX40 agonist ivuxolimab in advanced cancers. Sequencing used immunoSEQ multiplex PCR; TCRdb keeps in-frame clones, though not all of them. This table has roughly 28,000 clones, roughly 87% appearing once. The sample here was CD4+ or CD8+ T cells sorted from blood, taken in a trial of the OX40 agonist ivuxolimab. The receptor source for this set is an adult with an advanced solid tumor such as melanoma, head and neck, liver or kidney cancer. The CDR3 runs from the conserved cysteine through the conserved F or W. The D gene is left open where the match is weak. The size of a clone is reported for some rows only, either as once, few or many, or as a class for expanded clones.

v_gene,abundance,j_gene,d_gene,len,CDR3aa,CDR3nt
TRBV5-1,.,TRBJ2-3,.,12,CASSFEGDTQYF,TGCGCCAGCAGCTTTGAGGGAGATACGCAGTATTTT
TRBV19,.,TRBJ2-7,TRBD2,14,CASSTTSGYYEQYF,TGTGCCAGTAGTACCACTAGCGGGTACTACGAGCAGTACTTC
TRBV4-1,.,TRBJ2-7,.,14,CASSQAGPSYEQYF,TGCGCCAGCAGCCAAGCCGGGCCCTCCTACGAGCAGTACTTC
TRBV4-2,once,TRBJ2-7,TRBD2,20,CASSQEFGTSGSRGGYEQYF,TGTGCCAGCAGCCAAGAGTTCGGGACTAGCGGGAGTAGAGGCGGGTACGAGCAGTACTTC
TRBV9,.,TRBJ1-2,.,13,CASSVPGLYGYTF,TGTGCCAGCAGCGTCCCGGGACTTTATGGCTACACCTTC
TRBV4-1,.,TRBJ2-5,TRBD2,15,CASSATGTSGETQYF,TGCGCCAGCAGCGCCACCGGGACTAGCGGGGAGACCCAGTACTTC
TRBV30,.,TRBJ2-7,TRBD1,15,CAWSATRQGYYEQYF,TGTGCCTGGAGTGCCACTCGACAGGGATACTACGAGCAGTACTTC
TRBV27,once,TRBJ2-6,.,14,CASSQGDGANVLTF,TGTGCCAGCAGCCAAGGGGATGGGGCCAACGTCCTGACTTTC
TRBV7-2,once,TRBJ2-5,.,13,CASHRGGVETQYF,TGTGCCAGTCACAGGGGGGGAGTTGAGACCCAGTACTTC
TRBV5-4,.,TRBJ2-2,.,14,CASSFAETTGELFF,TGTGCCAGCAGCTTCGCGGAAACCACCGGGGAGCTGTTTTTT
TRBV4-1,few,TRBJ2-7,TRBD2,16,CASSPLLVAGGYEQYF,TGCGCCAGCAGCCCGTTATTGGTGGCGGGAGGTTACGAGCAGTACTTC
TRBV7-2,.,TRBJ2-7,TRBD2,15,CASSHTSGRLAEQYF,TGTGCCAGCAGCCACACTAGCGGGAGGTTAGCCGAGCAGTACTTC
TRBV29-1,.,TRBJ2-1,.,16,CSVEDYGYRQYNEQFF,TGCAGCGTTGAAGATTACGGGTATCGACAGTACAATGAGCAGTTCTTC
TRBV19,.,TRBJ2-7,TRBD1,14,CASSWKTGFDEQYF,TGTGCCAGTAGCTGGAAGACAGGGTTCGACGAGCAGTACTTC
TRBV6-1,.,TRBJ1-5,TRBD1,15,CASGGPGQGNQPQHF,TGTGCCAGCGGGGGACCGGGACAGGGTAATCAGCCCCAGCATTTT
TRBV6-5,.,TRBJ2-1,.,13,CASSYSKSNEQFF,TGTGCCAGCAGTTACTCGAAAAGTAATGAGCAGTTCTTC
TRBV7-6,once,TRBJ2-7,TRBD1,15,CASSFSTGSTYEQYF,TGTGCCAGCAGCTTCTCGACAGGGAGCACCTACGAGCAGTACTTC
TRBV11-2,.,TRBJ2-1,TRBD2,16,CASRSLAGGPYNEQFF,TGTGCCAGCAGATCCTTAGCGGGAGGGCCCTACAATGAGCAGTTCTTC
TRBV25-1,.,TRBJ2-4,TRBD2,15,CASSYGTIAKNIQYF,TGTGCCAGCAGTTACGGGACTATAGCCAAAAACATTCAGTACTTC
TRBV4-1,.,TRBJ2-1,TRBD2,18,CASRGLSWREGPQVEQFF,TGCGCCAGCAGAGGGTTGTCTTGGCGGGAGGGTCCACAAGTCGAGCAGTTCTTC
TRBV4-3,few,TRBJ2-1,.,16,CASSQDRVSPNNEQFF,TGCGCCAGCAGCCAAGATAGGGTTAGCCCCAACAATGAGCAGTTCTTC
TRBV27,.,TRBJ1-1,TRBD1,15,CASSFGDRVNTEAFF,TGTGCCAGCAGTTTTGGGGACAGGGTGAACACTGAAGCTTTCTTT
TRBV19,.,TRBJ1-1,TRBD1,15,CASIPLDRGWIGAFF,TGTGCCAGTATCCCTTTGGACAGGGGATGGATCGGAGCTTTCTTT
TRBV6-5,.,TRBJ1-4,.,15,CASSYSSAINEKLFF,TGTGCCAGCAGTTACTCCAGCGCGATTAATGAAAAACTGTTTTTT
TRBV19,.,TRBJ2-6,.,12,CASTIGANVLTF,TGTGCCAGTACGATAGGGGCCAACGTCCTGACTTTC
TRBV6-5,.,TRBJ1-2,TRBD1,15,CASRTTGGIAYGYTF,TGTGCCAGCAGAACGACAGGGGGAATAGCCTATGGCTACACCTTC
TRBV7-9,.,TRBJ1-1,.,12,CASSPDDREAFF,TGTGCCAGCAGCCCAGATGACAGGGAAGCTTTCTTT
TRBV9,.,TRBJ2-7,.,14,CASSPQPSGGEQYF,TGTGCCAGCAGCCCCCAGCCCTCCGGGGGCGAGCAGTACTTC
TRBV7-9,.,TRBJ2-5,.,16,CASSLMVRVIGETQYF,TGTGCCAGCAGCTTAATGGTCAGGGTAATAGGGGAGACCCAGTACTTC
TRBV7-6,.,TRBJ2-1,.,16,CASSSPLVTDEDEQFF,TGTGCCAGCAGCTCCCCACTAGTCACCGATGAGGATGAGCAGTTCTTC
TRBV7-9,once,TRBJ2-5,.,15,CASSLVKGVLETQYF,TGTGCCAGCAGTCTTGTGAAGGGGGTGCTTGAGACCCAGTACTTC